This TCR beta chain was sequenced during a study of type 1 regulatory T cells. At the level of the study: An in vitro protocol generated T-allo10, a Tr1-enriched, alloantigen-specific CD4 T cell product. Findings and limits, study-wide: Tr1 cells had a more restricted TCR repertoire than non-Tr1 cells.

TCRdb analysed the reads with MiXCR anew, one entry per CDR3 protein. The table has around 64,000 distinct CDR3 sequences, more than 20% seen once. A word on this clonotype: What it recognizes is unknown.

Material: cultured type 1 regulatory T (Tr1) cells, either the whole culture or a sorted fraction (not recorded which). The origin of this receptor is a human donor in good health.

As DNA, the CDR3 is TGCAGTGCTAGGGTGGTGATTGGCTACGAGCAGTACTTC. This translates into CSARVVIGYEQYF. The gene calls are TRBV20-1 and TRBJ2-7, with D hard to call. The V end lost 3 bases, the J end lost 3 bases, and 12 bases lay between the germline ends. Germline-derived CDR1 and CDR2 are DFQATT and SNEGSKA (reference sequence). The CDR3 extends over 13 amino acids.